This TCR beta chain was captured by sequencing in a study of blood T cell repertoires in COVID-19. The study recruited people aged roughly 18 to 95 years across approximately 23 US areas. Clinical histories supplied by participants themselves formed the basis of cohort assignment. Germline lookup yields CDR1 MRHNA and CDR2 SNTAGT. This CDR3 spans 19 amino acids. V shed 6 bases, J shed 2 bases, and the junction held 15 bases outside the gene matches. The assay was immunoSEQ multiplex PCR, and TCRdb's table has in-frame clones only and misses some. The repertoire holds roughly 350,000 clones, more than 90% seen once, with less than 20% in the top ten.

The gene calls are TRBV6-4 and TRBJ2-7; 14 positions agree with TRBD2. Sequenced sample: PBMCs or T cells enriched from blood (not recorded which). The sequence was obtained from a woman younger than 45 who had recovered from COVID-19. The CDR3 DNA follows: TGTGCCAGCAGACCCTCACTACCGGGACTAGCGGGAGTGACCTACGAGCAGTACTTC. Translated: CASRPSLPGLAGVTYEQYF.